What follows are 12 T cell receptor beta chains derived from one specimen sequenced in a study of tumor-infiltrating lymphocytes in primary liver carcinoma. Investigators took RNA and DNA out together from about 20-30 mg of unsorted bulk tissue. The investigators made TCR beta cDNA from approximately 500 ng total RNA, using a constant-region primer. Sequencing libraries for TCR beta derived from three nested multiplex PCR rounds that used slightly modified ARM-PCR. It was with TRBV1-TRBV30 forward primers and a C-beta reverse primer that the first two PCR rounds were run, at about 10 cycles each. TCRdb passed the multiplex PCR reads through MiXCR, listing each CDR3 protein once. The repertoire has fewer than 250,000 distinct CDR3 sequences, about 82% of them found once; the top ten carry over 15%. Sequenced input: tumor tissue from primary liver carcinoma. The receptors were sampled from a man aged 35 to 55 with primary liver carcinoma and hepatitis B virus infection.

Turning to this clonotype: Compared with germline, one end of the junction differs, possibly owing to a read error. The J gene is TRBJ2-3, the V gene TRBV6-5; TRBD2 matches at 12 bases. From germline, CDR1 is MNHEY and CDR2 SVGAGI. There are 15 residues in the CDR3. The CDR3 protein is CVNNPGLAGTDKQYF. For the CDR3, the DNA is TGTGTCAACAACCCAGGACTAGCGGGAACAGATAAGCAGTATTTT.

A word on this clonotype: Compared with germline, one end of the junction differs, possibly owing to a read error. The rearrangement joins TRBV4-3 to TRBJ2-7; D unresolved. The germline V gene encodes CDR1 LGHNA and CDR2 YSLEER. The CDR3 loop spans 13 amino acids. The CDR3: CASSQHLPYEQYF. The CDR3 DNA reads TGTGCCAGCAGCCAACACCTGCCCTATGAGCAGTACTTC.

The chain combines TRBV6-1 with TRBJ2-1; D ambiguous. The V gene lost 9 bases and the J gene lost 3 bases, with 18 bases spanning the gap. Germline V CDR1 and CDR2: MNHNS, SASEGT. The CDR3 extends over 15 amino acids. In nucleotides, the CDR3 is TGTGCCAGTGGGGTCGAAGGAGTGTTCTACAATGAGCAGTTCTTC. This translates into CASGVEGVFYNEQFF.

About this clonotype itself: One end of the junction fails to match germline, which may point to a read error. The rearrangement uses TRBV9 and TRBJ2-7; perhaps D is TRBD1 or TRBD2 (5 bases each). This CDR3 is built from 15 residues. Germline V gene lookup returns CDR1 SGDLS and CDR2 YYNGEE. The CDR3 region is CTSSVEGIGEGEQYF. The CDR3 nucleotides read TGTACCAGCAGCGTAGAGGGGATAGGGGAAGGCGAGCAGTACTTC.

This chain connects TRBV11-2 to TRBJ2-7, with D possibly being TRBD2 (5 bases). The germline V gene encodes CDR1 SGHAT and CDR2 FQNNGV. The CDR3 extends over 12 amino acids. V was clipped by 9 bases and J by 13 bases, with 22 bases between them. DNA for the CDR3: TGTGCCAGAAGTCCCGGAGGCTACGAACACTACTTC. This translates into CARSPGGYEHYF.

On this clonotype itself: Its ends do not fully match the called genes, so a read error is possible. V is TRBV11-2 and J is TRBJ2-5, with 10 bases lining up with TRBD2. The CDR3 has 19 amino acids. Looked up from germline, CDR1 is SGHAT and CDR2 is FQNNGV. CDR3 region: CANSFGRLLAGVRGETQYF. The CDR3 DNA reads as TGTGCCAACAGCTTTGGTAGACTTCTAGCGGGAGTGCGGGGAGAGACCCAGTACTTC.

V and J are TRBV5-5 and TRBJ1-1; no reliable D call. Between the trimmed V and J ends, which lost 9 bases and 5 bases, there was a span of 23 bases. Germline CDR1 SGHKS, CDR2 YYEKEE (reference sequence). The CDR3 loop spans 15 amino acids. Written as DNA, the CDR3 is TGTGCCAACAACCATGAGGGTGAGCGGTATACTGAAGCTTTCTTT. Residues: CANNHEGERYTEAFF.

This clonotype was detected only once. The conserved final phenylalanine or tryptophan is absent from the CDR3, which likely points to a read error. It is unclear where the CDR3 begins or ends on the DNA, so no DNA is shown, and the CDR3 is as TCRdb lists it. The rearrangement uses TRBV10-2 and TRBJ1-5. Germline-derived CDR1 and CDR2 are WSHSY and SAAADI. The CDR3 has 13 amino acids, counting both end residues. The CDR3 here is CASTAEFNQPQRL.

This clonotype was picked up one time. One junction end does not reproduce the germline sequence, and a read error may be involved. The chain couples TRBV29-1 to TRBJ1-1; D is unclear. Germline V gene data show CDR1 as SQVTM and CDR2 as ANQGSEA. This CDR3 region has 14 residues. The CDR3 nucleotides are TGCAGCGTCGTGGGGATCTCGAGAAGGACTGAAACTTTCTTT. Translating gives CSVVGISRRTETFF.

In the case of this clonotype: At one of its ends the junction is not consistent with the germline gene, which may arise from a read error. The chain couples TRBV29-1 to TRBJ1-1, with D perhaps matching TRBD1 (6 bases). Germline lookup yields CDR1 SQVTM and CDR2 ANQGSEA. The CDR3 loop spans 15 amino acids. This CDR3 is CSVAGVWGMNTEASF. The CDR3 nucleotides read TGCAGCGTTGCAGGGGTCTGGGGGATGAACACTGAAGCTTCATTT.

A note on this clonotype: As the CDR3 is not closed by the conserved phenylalanine or tryptophan, this likely results from a read error. It is unclear where the CDR3 begins or ends on the DNA, so no DNA is shown, and the CDR3 is as TCRdb lists it. The chain joins TRBV29-1 to TRBJ2-1. CDR1 and CDR2 from the germline V gene are SQVTM and ANQGSEA. The CDR3 length is 12 residues, termini included. The CDR3 region is CSVEAIGVVRFL.

This clonotype was observed a single time. A much larger clone differs by one base, so this may be a read error. V is TRBV7-2 and J is TRBJ2-1; D call uncertain. Between the trimmed V and J ends, which lost 0 bases and 5 bases, there was a span of 11 bases. CDR1 is SGHTA, CDR2 FQGNSA, per germline. The CDR3 spans 15 residues. This CDR3 reads CASSLARNGHNEQFF. Written as DNA, the CDR3 is TGTGCCAGCAGCTTAGCAAGGAACGGGCACAATGAGCAGTTCTTC. The full variable domain, completed using reference TRBV7-2 and TRBJ2-1, is GAGVSQSPSNKVTEKGKDVELRCDPISGHTALYWYRQSLGQGLEFLIYFQGNSAPDKSGLPSDRFSAERTGGSVSTLTIQRTQQEDSAVYLCASSLARNGHNEQFFGPGTRLTVL.